This T cell receptor beta chain was obtained from a study of OX40 agonist ivuxolimab in advanced cancers. About the study: From roughly 23 to 85 years was the age range, with a mean of roughly 59 years, and about 78% were male. The study, taken as a whole, reports: Specificity for antigen went undetermined in the expanded peripheral T cells.

This table comes from immunoSEQ multiplex PCR, and its TCRdb copy is limited to in-frame clones, with some not included. The data hold about 74,000 clones, with approximately 90% observed a single time. V was clipped by 0 bases and J by 3 bases, with 9 bases between them. CDR3 length: 15 residues. In germline, CDR1 is LGHNA, CDR2 YNFKEQ. Exclusion applied to patients with autoimmune disease history or systemic immunosuppression. For this clone: Its target is unknown.

The specimen was CD4+ or CD8+ T cells sorted from blood, collected in a trial of the OX40 agonist ivuxolimab. The rearrangement links TRBV4-2 to TRBJ1-3; D unclear. The sequence was collected from an adult with an advanced solid tumor such as melanoma, head and neck, liver or kidney cancer. In DNA form, the CDR3 reads TGTGCCAGCAGCCAAGAAAAGGAGGTTGGAAACACCATATATTTT. It specifies CASSQEKEVGNTIYF.